This T cell receptor (beta chain) was captured by sequencing in a study of cytomegalovirus exposure and HLA in healthy donors. The PCR contained 60 Vbeta and 13 Jbeta primers. Method: immunoSEQ multiplex PCR; TCRdb's copy keeps in-frame clones and lacks some. The sample lists 130,000 or so clones, 80% to 90% seen once, with roughly 3% in the top ten. CDR1 is SGHNT, CDR2 YENEEA, per germline. V was clipped by 0 bases and J by 2 bases, with 7 bases between them. The CDR3 has 14 amino acids. The chain carries TRBV11-3 and TRBJ1-1; D not resolved. The source material was PBMCs. This clonotype originated in a woman younger than 30 in good health and CMV-seropositive. For the CDR3, the DNA is TGTGCCAGCAGCTTAGACGGGGTAAACACTGAAGCTTTCTTT. It translates to CASSLDGVNTEAFF.